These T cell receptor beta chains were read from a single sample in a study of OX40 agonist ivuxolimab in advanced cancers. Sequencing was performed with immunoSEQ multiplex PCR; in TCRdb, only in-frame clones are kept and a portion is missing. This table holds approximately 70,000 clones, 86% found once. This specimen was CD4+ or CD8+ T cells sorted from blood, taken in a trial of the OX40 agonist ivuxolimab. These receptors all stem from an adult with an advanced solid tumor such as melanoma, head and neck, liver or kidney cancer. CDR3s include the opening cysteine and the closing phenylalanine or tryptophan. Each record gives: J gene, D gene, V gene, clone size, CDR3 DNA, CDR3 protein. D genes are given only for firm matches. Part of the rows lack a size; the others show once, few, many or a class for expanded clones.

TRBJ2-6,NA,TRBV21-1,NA,TGTGCCAGCAGCGGAGGGATTTGCTACTCTGGGGCCAACGTCCTGACTTTC,CASSGGICYSGANVLTF
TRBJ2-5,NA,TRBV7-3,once,TGTGCCAGCAGCCCAGGGTCCCTCGCACAAGAGACCCAGTACTTC,CASSPGSLAQETQYF
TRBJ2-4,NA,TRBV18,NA,TGTGCCAGCTCACCTCAGGAGGAGGGGATCAAAAACATTCAGTACTTC,CASSPQEEGIKNIQYF
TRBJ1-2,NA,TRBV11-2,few,TGTGCCAGCAGCTTTACATTCAGTTCTCAGGGATTTAACTATGGCTACACCTTC,CASSFTFSSQGFNYGYTF
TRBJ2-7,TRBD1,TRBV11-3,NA,TGTGCCAGCAGCGGGACAGGGGGACCCTACGAGCAGTACTTC,CASSGTGGPYEQYF
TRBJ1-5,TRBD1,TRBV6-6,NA,TGTGCCAGCAGTTGGACAGGAGTCAATCAGCCCCAGCATTTT,CASSWTGVNQPQHF
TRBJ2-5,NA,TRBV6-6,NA,TGTGCCAGCAGACTAAACCGGGGCCCTATAGAGACCCAGTACTTC,CASRLNRGPIETQYF
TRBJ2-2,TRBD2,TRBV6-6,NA,TGTGCCAGCAGTTACTCGGCGGGAGGGACCGGGGAGCTGTTTTTT,CASSYSAGGTGELFF
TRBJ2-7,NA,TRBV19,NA,TGTGCCAGTAGTATGTACCCCGAAGGAGATACCTACGAGCAGTACTTC,CASSMYPEGDTYEQYF
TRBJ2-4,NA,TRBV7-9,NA,TGTGCCAGCAGCTTAGCGCTTAGTGTCATTCAGTACTTC,CASSLALSVIQYF
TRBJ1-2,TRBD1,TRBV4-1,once,TGCGCCAGCAGCCACACGGACAGGGGAAACAATGGCTACACCTTC,CASSHTDRGNNGYTF
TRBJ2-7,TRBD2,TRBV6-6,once,TGTGCCAGCAGGGAGACTAGCGGGACGGACGAGCAGTACTTC,CASRETSGTDEQYF
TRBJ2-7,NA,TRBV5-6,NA,TGTGCCAGCAGTCTAATTGGGCAGCTCACCTACGAGCAGTACTTC,CASSLIGQLTYEQYF
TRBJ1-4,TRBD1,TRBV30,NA,TGTGCCTGGAGGAGTGCAGGGGGCAGAAAACTGTTTTTT,CAWRSAGGRKLFF
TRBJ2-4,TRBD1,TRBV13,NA,TGTGCCAGCAGCCAACGGGACAGGGGAAACATTCAGTACTTC,CASSQRDRGNIQYF
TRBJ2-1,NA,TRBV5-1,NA,TGCGCCAGCAGCTTGATAGGCTTGAGAGGGGATGAGCAGTTCTTC,CASSLIGLRGDEQFF
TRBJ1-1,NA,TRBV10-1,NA,TGCGCCAGCAGTGAGTCTGCTTTGGAGTCTGAAGCTTTCTTT,CASSESALESEAFF
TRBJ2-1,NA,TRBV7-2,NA,TGTGCCAGCAGCCTCCGGGCCCACAACAATGAGCAGTTCTTC,CASSLRAHNNEQFF
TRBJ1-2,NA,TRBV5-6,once,TGTGCCAGCAGCCTACTACAGGGAAGGGGCTACACCTTC,CASSLLQGRGYTF
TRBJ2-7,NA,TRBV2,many,TGTGCCAGCAACCTATCCTACGAGCAGTACTTC,CASNLSYEQYF
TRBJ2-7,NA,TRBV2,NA,TGTGCCAGCAGGAGATGGGACCTGTCAGGGGAGCAGTACTTC,CASRRWDLSGEQYF
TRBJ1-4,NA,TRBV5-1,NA,TGCGCCAGCAGCCCCGGGCCATTCGGGACTAATGAAAAACTGTTTTTT,CASSPGPFGTNEKLFF
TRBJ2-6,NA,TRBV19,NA,TGTGCCAGTAGCCTACAGGTTCCTAGCTCTGGGGCCAACGTCCTGACTTTC,CASSLQVPSSGANVLTF
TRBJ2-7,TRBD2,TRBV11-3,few,TGTGCCAGCAGCTTAGATGTTAGCGGGAGTGATACCTACGAGCAGTACTTC,CASSLDVSGSDTYEQYF
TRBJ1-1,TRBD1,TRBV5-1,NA,TGCGCCAGCAGCTACTACCGGGACAGGGGTGCTTTCTTT,CASSYYRDRGAFF
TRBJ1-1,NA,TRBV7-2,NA,TGTGCCAGCAGCCGGGGACCCAACACTGAAGCTTTCTTT,CASSRGPNTEAFF
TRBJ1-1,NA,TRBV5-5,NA,TGTGCCAGCAGCTTGGCGGGGGACACTGAAGCTTTCTTT,CASSLAGDTEAFF
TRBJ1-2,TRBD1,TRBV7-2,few,TGTGCCAGCAGCCACCCCGGGACAGGCTCCCTTAACTATGGCTACACCTTC,CASSHPGTGSLNYGYTF
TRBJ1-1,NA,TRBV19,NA,TGTGCCAGTAAGGATACTTTAACCGCGGCAGCTAGGAGCTCTGAAGCTTTCTTT,CASKDTLTAAARSSEAFF
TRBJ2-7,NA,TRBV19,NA,TGTGCCAGTAGCCGGGATTTCGAAGAGCAGTACTTC,CASSRDFEEQYF
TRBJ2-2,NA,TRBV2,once,TGTGCCAGCAGGGTAACTACCGGGGAGCTGTTTTTT,CASRVTTGELFF
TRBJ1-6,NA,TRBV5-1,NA,TGCGCCAGCAGCAGGGGGGCCGCTGGAGGGGGTTCACCCCTCCACTTT,CASSRGAAGGGSPLHF
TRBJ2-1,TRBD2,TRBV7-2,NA,TGTGCCAGCAGCTTTTCTGGCGGGGGGGTTGATGAGCAGTTCTTC,CASSFSGGGVDEQFF
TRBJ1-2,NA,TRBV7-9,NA,TGTGCCAGCAGCCGAAGCGGTTTGGGGGATCCCTATGGCTACACCTTC,CASSRSGLGDPYGYTF
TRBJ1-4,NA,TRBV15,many,TGTGCCACCAGCAGGGGGCTGGATGAAAAACTGTTTTTT,CATSRGLDEKLFF
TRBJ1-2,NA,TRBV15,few,TGTGCCACCAGCAGATGGCCGGGGGGCTTTTATGGCTACACCTTC,CATSRWPGGFYGYTF
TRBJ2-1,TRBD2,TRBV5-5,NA,TGTGCCAGCAGTTCTCCCGGGGGAGCGGGAGAATTGCAGTTCTTC,CASSSPGGAGELQFF
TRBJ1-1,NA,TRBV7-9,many,TGTGCCAGCAGCCCACAGGGCGGGAACACTGAAGCTTTCTTT,CASSPQGGNTEAFF
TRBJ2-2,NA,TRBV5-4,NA,TGTGCCAGCAGCTTGGAGGGGCGGAGGAACACCGGGGAGCTGTTTTTT,CASSLEGRRNTGELFF
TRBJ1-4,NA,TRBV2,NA,TGTGCCAGCAGTACATTCGGGACGGCAACTAATGAAAAACTGTTTTTT,CASSTFGTATNEKLFF
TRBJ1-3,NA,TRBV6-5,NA,TGTGCCAGCATGGTTTGGGAGGGTGGAAACACCATATATTTT,CASMVWEGGNTIYF
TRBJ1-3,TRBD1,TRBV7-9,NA,TGTGCCAGCAGTACAGGGGGCCCTGGAAACACCATATATTTT,CASSTGGPGNTIYF
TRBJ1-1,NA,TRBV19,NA,TGTGCCAGTAGTATTGGAGGCACCATGAACACTGAAGCTTTCTTT,CASSIGGTMNTEAFF
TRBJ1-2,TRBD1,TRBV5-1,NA,TGCGCCAGCAGCCCGGACAGGGACTATGGCTACACCTTC,CASSPDRDYGYTF
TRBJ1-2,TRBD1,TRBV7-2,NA,TGTGCCAGCAGCTTCTCCCCTGACAGGGTCGATGGCTACACCTTC,CASSFSPDRVDGYTF
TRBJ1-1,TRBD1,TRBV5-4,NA,TGTGCCAGCACCATTACCGGGACAGGGTTGAACACTGAAGCTTTCTTT,CASTITGTGLNTEAFF
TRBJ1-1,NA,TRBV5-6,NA,TGTGCCAGCAGCTTGTATGGTGAAGCTTTCTTT,CASSLYGEAFF
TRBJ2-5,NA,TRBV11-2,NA,TGTGCCAGCAGCCTAGGCTGGATGGAGACCCAGTACTTC,CASSLGWMETQYF